The source of this T cell receptor (beta chain) is a study of T cell responses to AZD1222 COVID-19 vaccine. Overall study results and limits: CD4 TCRs associated with vaccination spanned spike, dominating at 160-218 and 743-854.

In germline, CDR1 is KGHSH, CDR2 LQKENI. There are 17 residues in the CDR3. Between the trimmed V and J ends, which lost 1 base and 4 bases, there was a span of 19 bases. Notes on this clone: Its matching antigen is unknown.

Method: immunoSEQ multiplex PCR; TCRdb's copy keeps in-frame clones and lacks some. The sample has tens of thousands of clones, over 85% seen once. The TCR originated in an adult in good health. V usage is TRBV18 and J usage is TRBJ1-2; TRBD1 might be the D (5 bases). Sample: peripheral blood, taken on day 0 of AZD1222 vaccination. The CDR3 sequence: CASSPQGRNSVGYGYTF. CDR3 bases: TGTGCCAGCTCACCACAGGGGCGAAACTCCGTGGGCTATGGCTACACCTTC.